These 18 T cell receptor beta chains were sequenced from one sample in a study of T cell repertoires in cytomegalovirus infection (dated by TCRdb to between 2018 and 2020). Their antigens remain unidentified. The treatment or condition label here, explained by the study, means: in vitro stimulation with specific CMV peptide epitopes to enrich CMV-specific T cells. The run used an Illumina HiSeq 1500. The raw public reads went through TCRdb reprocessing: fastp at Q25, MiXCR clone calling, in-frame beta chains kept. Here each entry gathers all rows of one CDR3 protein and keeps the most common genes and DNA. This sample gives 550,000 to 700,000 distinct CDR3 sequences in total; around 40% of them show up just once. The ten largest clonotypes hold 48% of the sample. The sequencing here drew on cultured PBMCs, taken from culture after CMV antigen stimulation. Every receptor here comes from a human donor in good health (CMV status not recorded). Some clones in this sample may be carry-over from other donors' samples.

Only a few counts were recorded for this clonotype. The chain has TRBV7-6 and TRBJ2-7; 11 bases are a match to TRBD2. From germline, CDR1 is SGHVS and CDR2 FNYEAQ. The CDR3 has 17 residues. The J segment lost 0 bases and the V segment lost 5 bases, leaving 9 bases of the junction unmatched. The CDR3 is CASSALAGGGPSYEQYF. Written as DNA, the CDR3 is TGTGCCAGCAGCGCTCTAGCGGGGGGAGGCCCCTCCTACGAGCAGTACTTC.

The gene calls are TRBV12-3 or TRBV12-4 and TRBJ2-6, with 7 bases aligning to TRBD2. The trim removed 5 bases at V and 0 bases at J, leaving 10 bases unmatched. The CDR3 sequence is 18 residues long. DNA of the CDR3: TGTGCCAGCAGTCCCGGGCGGGGGAAGAGCTCTGGGGCCAACGTCCTGACTTTC. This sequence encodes CASSPGRGKSSGANVLTF.

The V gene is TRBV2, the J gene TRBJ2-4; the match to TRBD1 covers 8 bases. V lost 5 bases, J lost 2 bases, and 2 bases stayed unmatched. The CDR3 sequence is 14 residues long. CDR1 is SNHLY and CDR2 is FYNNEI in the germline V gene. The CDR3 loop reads CASSRTGTKNIQYF. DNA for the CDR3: TGTGCCAGCAGTAGGACAGGGACCAAAAACATTCAGTACTTC.

The CDR3 sequence is CASSSPGLATDTQYF. CDR3 nucleotides: TGTGCCAGCAGCTCCCCGGGACTAGCCACAGATACGCAGTATTTT. The chain recombines TRBV5-6 with TRBJ2-3; 9 nucleotides agree with TRBD2. Losses at the gene ends were 3 bases for V and 2 bases for J; bases not matched to a gene: 4. Germline assignment: CDR1 SGHDT and CDR2 YYEEEE. The length of the CDR3 is 15 residues. The full variable domain, completed using reference TRBV5-6 and TRBJ2-3, is DAGVTQSPTHLIKTRGQQVTLRCSPKSGHDTVSWYQQALGQGPQFIFQYYEEEERQRGNFPDRFSGHQFPNYSSELNVNALLLGDSALYLCASSSPGLATDTQYFGPGTRLTVL.

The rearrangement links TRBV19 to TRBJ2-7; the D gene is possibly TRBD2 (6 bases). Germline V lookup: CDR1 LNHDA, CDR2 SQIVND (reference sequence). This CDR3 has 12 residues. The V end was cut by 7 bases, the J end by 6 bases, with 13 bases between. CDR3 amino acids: CASKSRRGEQYF. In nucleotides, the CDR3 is TGTGCCAGTAAGAGCCGGAGGGGCGAGCAGTACTTC.

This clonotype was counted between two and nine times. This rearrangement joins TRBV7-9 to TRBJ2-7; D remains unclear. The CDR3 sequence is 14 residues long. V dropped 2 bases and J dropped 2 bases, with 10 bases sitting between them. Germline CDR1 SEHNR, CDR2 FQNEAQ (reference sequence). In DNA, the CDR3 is TGTGCCAGCAGCTTACGACACAACCCCTACGAGCAGTACTTC. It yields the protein CASSLRHNPYEQYF.

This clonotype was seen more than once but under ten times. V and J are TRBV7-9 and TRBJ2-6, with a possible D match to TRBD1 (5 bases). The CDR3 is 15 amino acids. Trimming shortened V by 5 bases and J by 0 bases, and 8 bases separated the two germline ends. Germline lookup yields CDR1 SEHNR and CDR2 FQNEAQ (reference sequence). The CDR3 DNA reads TGTGCCAGCAGCCCAGGGAACTCTGGGGCCAACGTCCTGACTTTC. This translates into CASSPGNSGANVLTF.

CDR3 loop: CASSQERVSGGETQYF. For the CDR3, the DNA is TGCGCCAGCAGCCAAGAACGGGTGTCAGGGGGAGAGACCCAGTACTTC. The chain links TRBV4-3 to TRBJ2-5, with 7 bases that match TRBD1. Germline V gene data show CDR1 as LGHNA and CDR2 as YSLEER. The CDR3 loop spans 16 amino acids. Trimming cost V 0 bases and J 4 bases; bases outside gene matches: 8.

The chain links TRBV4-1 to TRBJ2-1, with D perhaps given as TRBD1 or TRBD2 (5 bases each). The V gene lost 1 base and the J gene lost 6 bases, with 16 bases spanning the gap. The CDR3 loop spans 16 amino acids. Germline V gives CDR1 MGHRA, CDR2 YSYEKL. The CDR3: CASSQVSGSYLNEQFF. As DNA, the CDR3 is TGCGCCAGCAGCCAAGTCTCAGGGAGTTATCTCAATGAGCAGTTCTTC.

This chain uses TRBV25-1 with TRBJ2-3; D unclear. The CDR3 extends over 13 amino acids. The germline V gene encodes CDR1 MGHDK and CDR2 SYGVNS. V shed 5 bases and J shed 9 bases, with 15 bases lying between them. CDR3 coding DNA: TGTGCCAGCAGTCGTTCATTCGCGGACACGCAGTATTTT. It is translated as CASSRSFADTQYF.

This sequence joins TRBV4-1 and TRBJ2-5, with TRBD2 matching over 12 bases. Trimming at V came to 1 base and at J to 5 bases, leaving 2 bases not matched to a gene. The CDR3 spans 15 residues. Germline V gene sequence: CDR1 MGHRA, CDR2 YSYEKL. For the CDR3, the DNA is TGCGCCAGCAGCCAAGTCGGACTAGCGGGGGAGACCCAGTACTTC. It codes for CASSQVGLAGETQYF.

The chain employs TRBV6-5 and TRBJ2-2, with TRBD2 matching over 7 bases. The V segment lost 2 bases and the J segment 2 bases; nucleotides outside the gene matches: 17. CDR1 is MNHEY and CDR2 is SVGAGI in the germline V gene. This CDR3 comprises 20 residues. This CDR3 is CASSYTSNWGGRANTGELFF. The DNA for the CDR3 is TGTGCCAGCAGTTACACGTCGAATTGGGGTGGGAGGGCCAACACCGGGGAGCTGTTTTTT.

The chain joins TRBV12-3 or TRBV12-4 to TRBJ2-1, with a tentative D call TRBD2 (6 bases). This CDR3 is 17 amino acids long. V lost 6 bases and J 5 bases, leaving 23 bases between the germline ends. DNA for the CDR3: TGTGCCAGCAGCCCCGGGCGGGATATTTGGTTCGACAATGAGCAGTTCTTC. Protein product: CASSPGRDIWFDNEQFF.

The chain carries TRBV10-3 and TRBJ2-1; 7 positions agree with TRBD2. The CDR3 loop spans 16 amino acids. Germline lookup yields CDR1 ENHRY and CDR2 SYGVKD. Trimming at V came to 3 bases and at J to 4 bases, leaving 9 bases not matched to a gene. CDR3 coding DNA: TGTGCCATCAGTGATCGAGTGCGGGAGAGGTACAATGAGCAGTTCTTC. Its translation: CAISDRVRERYNEQFF.

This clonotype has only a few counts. For the CDR3, the DNA is TGTGCCAGCAGCTTGTCAGGGGGCGCGGGTCAGCCCCAGCATTTT. Its protein is CASSLSGGAGQPQHF. The chain recombines TRBV11-2 with TRBJ1-5; 8 nucleotides agree with TRBD1. Germline loops: CDR1 SGHAT, CDR2 FQNNGV. V lost 3 bases and J lost 6; bases outside the gene matches: 7. The CDR3 consists of 15 residues.

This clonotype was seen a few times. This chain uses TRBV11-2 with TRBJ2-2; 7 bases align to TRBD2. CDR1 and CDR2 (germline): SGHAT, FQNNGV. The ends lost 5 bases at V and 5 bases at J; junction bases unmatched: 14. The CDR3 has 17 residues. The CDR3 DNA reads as TGTGCCAGCAGCCCCCTCCCGGGACTATCCTTTACCGGGGAGCTGTTTTTT. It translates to CASSPLPGLSFTGELFF.

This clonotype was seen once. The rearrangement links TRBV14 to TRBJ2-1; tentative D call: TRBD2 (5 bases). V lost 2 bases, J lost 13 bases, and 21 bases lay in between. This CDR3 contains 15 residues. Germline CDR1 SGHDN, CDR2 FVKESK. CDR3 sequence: CASSQWASRPSLQFF. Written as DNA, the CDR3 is TGTGCCAGCAGCCAATGGGCCAGTAGACCTAGCCTCCAGTTCTTC.

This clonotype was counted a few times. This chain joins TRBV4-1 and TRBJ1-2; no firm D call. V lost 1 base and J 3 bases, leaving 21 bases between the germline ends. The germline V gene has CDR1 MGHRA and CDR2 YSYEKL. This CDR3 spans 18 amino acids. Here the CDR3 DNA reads TGCGCCAGCAGCCAAGTTGTGCGGGGAATCGACACCCACTATGGCTACACCTTC. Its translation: CASSQVVRGIDTHYGYTF.